This T cell receptor beta chain was documented in a study of cytomegalovirus exposure and HLA in healthy donors. Study information: An earlier analysis identified approximately 110 million unique TCR beta sequences in about 179 million T cells. Points from the study as a whole: A later analysis found most CMV-associated TCR beta chains apparently HLA-restricted.

The germline V gene has CDR1 SGDLS and CDR2 YYNGEE. The CDR3 is 14 residues long. The V gene lost 0 bases and the J gene lost 1 base, with 5 bases spanning the gap. Those who donated were healthy bone marrow donors. Points on this clone: The antigen is not known.

The PCR contained 60 Vbeta and 13 Jbeta primers. Sequencing used immunoSEQ multiplex PCR; TCRdb keeps in-frame clones, though not all of them. The sample shows about 91,000 clones, about 68% of them seen only once. Sequencing was done on a sample of PBMCs. This sequence originates from a human donor in good health. This sequence joins TRBV9 and TRBJ1-3; D gene unclear. The CDR3 bases are TGTGCCAGCAGCGTAGAACGGTCTGGAAACACCATATATTTT. Residues: CASSVERSGNTIYF.